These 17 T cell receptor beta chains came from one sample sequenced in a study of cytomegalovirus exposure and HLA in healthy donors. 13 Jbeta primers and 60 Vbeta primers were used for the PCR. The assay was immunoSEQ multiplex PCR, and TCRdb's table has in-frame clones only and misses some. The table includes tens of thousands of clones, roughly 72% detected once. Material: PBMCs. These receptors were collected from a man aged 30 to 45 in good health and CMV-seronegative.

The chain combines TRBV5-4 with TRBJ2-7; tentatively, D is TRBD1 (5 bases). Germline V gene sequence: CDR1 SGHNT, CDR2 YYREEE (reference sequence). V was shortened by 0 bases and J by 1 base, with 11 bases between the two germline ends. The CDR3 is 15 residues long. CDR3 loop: CASSLGKGYSYEQYF. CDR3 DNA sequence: TGTGCCAGCAGCTTGGGGAAGGGGTATTCCTACGAGCAGTACTTC. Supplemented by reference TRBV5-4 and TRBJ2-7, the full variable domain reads ETGVTQSPTHLIKTRGQQVTLRCSSQSGHNTVSWYQQALGQGPQFIFQYYREEENGRGNFPPRFSGLQFPNYSSELNVNALELDDSALYLCASSLGKGYSYEQYFGPGTRLTVT.

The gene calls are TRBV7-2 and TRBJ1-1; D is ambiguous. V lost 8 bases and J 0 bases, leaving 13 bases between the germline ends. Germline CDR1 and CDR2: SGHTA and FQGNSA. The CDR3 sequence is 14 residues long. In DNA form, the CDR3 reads TGTGCCAGCGAGGCCTCTCCTCTGAACACTGAAGCTTTCTTT. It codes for CASEASPLNTEAFF. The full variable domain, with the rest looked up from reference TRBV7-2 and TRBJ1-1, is GAGVSQSPSNKVTEKGKDVELRCDPISGHTALYWYRQSLGQGLEFLIYFQGNSAPDKSGLPSDRFSAERTGGSVSTLTIQRTQQEDSAVYLCASEASPLNTEAFFGQGTRLTVV.

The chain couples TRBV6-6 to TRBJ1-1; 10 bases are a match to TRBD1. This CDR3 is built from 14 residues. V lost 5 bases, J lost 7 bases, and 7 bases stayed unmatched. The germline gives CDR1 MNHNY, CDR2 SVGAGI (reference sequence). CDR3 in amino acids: CASSTRTGGNEAFF. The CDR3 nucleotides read TGTGCCAGCAGTACCCGGACAGGGGGTAATGAAGCTTTCTTT.

CDR3 in DNA: TGTGCCAGCTCGTACAGGGTCACCGGGGAGCTGTTTTTT. It is translated as CASSYRVTGELFF. The chain recombines TRBV18 with TRBJ2-2, with D maybe TRBD1 (6 bases). Germline CDR1 KGHSH, CDR2 LQKENI. This CDR3 has 13 residues. Trimming removed 6 bases at V and 4 bases at J, with 9 bases between.

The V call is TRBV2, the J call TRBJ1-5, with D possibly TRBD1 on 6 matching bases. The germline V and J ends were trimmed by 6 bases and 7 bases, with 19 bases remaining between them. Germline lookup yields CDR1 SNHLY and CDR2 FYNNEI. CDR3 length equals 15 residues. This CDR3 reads CASSPKTRGRQPQHF. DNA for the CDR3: TGTGCCAGCAGCCCAAAGACGCGGGGGCGGCAGCCCCAGCATTTT.

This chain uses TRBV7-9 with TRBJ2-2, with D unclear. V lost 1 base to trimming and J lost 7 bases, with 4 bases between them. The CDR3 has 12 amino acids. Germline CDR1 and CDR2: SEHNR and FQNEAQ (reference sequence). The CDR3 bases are TGTGCCAGCAGCTTAGTCGGCGGGGAGCTGTTTTTT. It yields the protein CASSLVGGELFF.

In DNA form, the CDR3 reads TGTGCCAGCAGCATCCCACAGGGGGGACTAGAAAAACTGTTTTTT. It yields the protein CASSIPQGGLEKLFF. The chain uses TRBV7-9 and TRBJ1-4; 8 bases match TRBD1. Germline V gives CDR1 SEHNR, CDR2 FQNEAQ (reference sequence). There are 15 residues in the CDR3. The junction had 10 bases not matched to a gene; V was cut back by 5 bases and J by 8 bases.

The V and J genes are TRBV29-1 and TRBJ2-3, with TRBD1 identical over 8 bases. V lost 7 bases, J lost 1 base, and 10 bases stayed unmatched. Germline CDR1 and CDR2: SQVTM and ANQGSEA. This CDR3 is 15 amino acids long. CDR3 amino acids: CSAQGAVSGTDTQYF. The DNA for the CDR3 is TGCAGCGCCCAGGGGGCGGTGTCTGGCACAGATACGCAGTATTTT.

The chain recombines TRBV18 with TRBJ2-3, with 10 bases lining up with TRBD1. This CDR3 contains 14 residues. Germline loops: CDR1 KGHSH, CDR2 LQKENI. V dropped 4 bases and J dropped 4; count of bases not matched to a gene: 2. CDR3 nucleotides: TGTGCCAGCTCACTGGACAGGGGGGCAGATACGCAGTATTTT. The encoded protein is CASSLDRGADTQYF.

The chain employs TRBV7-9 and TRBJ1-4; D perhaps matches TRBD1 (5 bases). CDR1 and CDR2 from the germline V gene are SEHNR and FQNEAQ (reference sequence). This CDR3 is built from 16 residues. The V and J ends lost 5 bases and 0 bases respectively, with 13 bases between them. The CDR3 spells CASSVDRTSTNEKLFF. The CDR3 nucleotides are TGTGCCAGCAGCGTCGACAGAACGTCAACTAATGAAAAACTGTTTTTT.

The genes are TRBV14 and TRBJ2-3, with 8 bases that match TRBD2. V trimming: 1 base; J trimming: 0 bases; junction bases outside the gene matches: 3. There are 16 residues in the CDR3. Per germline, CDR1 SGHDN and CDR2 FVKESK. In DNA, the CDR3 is TGTGCCAGCAGCCAAGGGTCTAGCGGGAGCACAGATACGCAGTATTTT. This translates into CASSQGSSGSTDTQYF.

CDR3 nucleotides: TGCAGCGTGGAAACAGGACAGTCTGAAGCTTTCTTT. This translates into CSVETGQSEAFF. The chain recombines TRBV29-1 with TRBJ1-1, with TRBD1 as a possible D gene (6 bases). With 6 bases removed from V and 6 bases from J, the gap between germline ends came to 14 bases. Germline CDR1 SQVTM, CDR2 ANQGSEA. The CDR3 contains 12 residues.

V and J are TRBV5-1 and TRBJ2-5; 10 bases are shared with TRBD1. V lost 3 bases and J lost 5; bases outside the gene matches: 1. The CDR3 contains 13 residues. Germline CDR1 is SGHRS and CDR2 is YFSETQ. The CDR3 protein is CASSSGQGETQYF. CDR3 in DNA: TGCGCCAGCAGCTCGGGACAGGGGGAGACCCAGTACTTC.

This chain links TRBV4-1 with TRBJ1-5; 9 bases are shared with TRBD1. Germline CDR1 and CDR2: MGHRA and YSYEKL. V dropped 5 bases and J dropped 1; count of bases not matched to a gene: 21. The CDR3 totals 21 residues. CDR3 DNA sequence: TGCGCCAGCAGCAATACTCCGGGGACAGGGAGGGGAGGGATGAGCAATCAGCCCCAGCATTTT. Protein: CASSNTPGTGRGGMSNQPQHF.

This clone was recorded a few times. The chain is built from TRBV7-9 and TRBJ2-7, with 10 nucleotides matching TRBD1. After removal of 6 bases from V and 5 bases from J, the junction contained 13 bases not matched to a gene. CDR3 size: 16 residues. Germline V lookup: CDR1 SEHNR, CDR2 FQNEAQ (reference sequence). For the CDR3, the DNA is TGTGCCAGCAGTAATGCCATAGGGACAGGGGCGCACGAGCAGTACGTC. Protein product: CASSNAIGTGAHEQYV.

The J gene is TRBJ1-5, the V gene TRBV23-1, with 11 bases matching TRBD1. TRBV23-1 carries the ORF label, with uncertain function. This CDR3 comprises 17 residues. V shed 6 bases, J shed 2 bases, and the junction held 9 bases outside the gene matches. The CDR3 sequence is CASRGGQGVYGNQPQHF. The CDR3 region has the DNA TGCGCCAGCAGGGGGGGACAGGGGGTTTATGGCAATCAGCCCCAGCATTTT.

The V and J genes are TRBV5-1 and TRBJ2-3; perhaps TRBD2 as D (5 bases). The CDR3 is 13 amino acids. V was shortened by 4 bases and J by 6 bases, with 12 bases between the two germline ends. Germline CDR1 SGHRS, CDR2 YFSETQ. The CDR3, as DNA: TGCGCCAGCAGCCGGCTGGGAGTGGATACGCAGTATTTT. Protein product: CASSRLGVDTQYF.